The next 14 T cell receptor beta chains were all read from a single sample in a study of T cell changes during pregnancy in multiple sclerosis. The table came from immunoSEQ multiplex PCR; TCRdb's copy has only in-frame clones and leaves some out. This table holds tens of thousands of clones, roughly 92% found once. The sequenced sample was CD4+ T cells from peripheral blood mononuclear cells, obtained after pregnancy. These receptors originate from a female donor in good health, enrolled as a control in a pregnancy study.

The genes are TRBV2 and TRBJ2-1, with 16 bases matching TRBD2. Losses at the gene ends were 7 bases for V and 9 bases for J; bases not matched to a gene: 12. This CDR3 is built from 17 residues. Germline CDR1 reads SNHLY; CDR2 reads FYNNEI. The CDR3 loop is CASIQGLAGGFKGEQFF. In DNA, the CDR3 is TGTGCCAGCATCCAGGGACTAGCGGGGGGGTTTAAGGGTGAGCAGTTCTTC. Supplemented by reference TRBV2 and TRBJ2-1, the full variable domain reads EPEVTQTPSHQVTQMGQEVILRCVPISNHLYFYWYRQILGQKVEFLVSFYNNEISEKSEIFDDQFSVERPDGSNFTLKIRSTKLEDSAMYFCASIQGLAGGFKGEQFFGPGTRLTVL.

The V gene is TRBV5-1, the J gene TRBJ2-3, with 7 bases fitting TRBD1. The CDR3 runs to 13 residues. Germline-derived CDR1 and CDR2 are SGHRS and YFSETQ. J lost 3 bases, V lost 4 bases, and 2 bases had no gene match. The CDR3 is CASSVTGTDTQYF. Here the CDR3 DNA reads TGCGCCAGCAGCGTGACAGGGACAGATACGCAGTATTTT.

V and J are TRBV15 and TRBJ2-3; the D gene is possibly TRBD1 (5 bases). This CDR3 comprises 14 residues. The V end was cut by 3 bases, the J end by 2 bases, with 9 bases between. From germline, CDR1 is LNHNV and CDR2 YYDKDF (reference sequence). CDR3 DNA: TGTGCCACCAGCAGTGGACAATTCACAGATACGCAGTATTTT. It encodes CATSSGQFTDTQYF.

The chain employs TRBV19 and TRBJ2-7, with D possibly matching TRBD2 (5 bases). CDR3 length: 12 amino acids. Deletions cut 6 bases from V and 3 bases from J, with 9 bases between. Germline loops: CDR1 LNHDA, CDR2 SQIVND (reference sequence). The CDR3 sequence: CASSGKDYEQYF. DNA of the CDR3: TGTGCCAGTAGCGGGAAGGACTACGAGCAGTACTTC.

The chain employs TRBV11-1 and TRBJ2-3; tentatively, D is TRBD2 (5 bases). The length of the CDR3 is 17 residues. CDR1 is SGHAT and CDR2 is FQDESV in the germline V gene (reference sequence). The V end was cut by 4 bases, the J end by 4 bases, with 21 bases between. The DNA for the CDR3 is TGTGCCAGCAGCTATGACCCTACCGGGGATCCGGCAGATACGCAGTATTTT. Protein sequence: CASSYDPTGDPADTQYF.

This clone has only a few counts. This sequence joins TRBV27 and TRBJ1-2, with D possibly matching TRBD1 (5 bases). Trimming took off 7 bases at V and 4 bases at J, with 13 bases between the two ends. The CDR3 length is 13 residues. The germline V gene encodes CDR1 MNHEY and CDR2 SMNVEV (reference sequence). CDR3 bases: TGTGCCAGCACTAAAGGGGTTAGCTATGGCTACACCTTC. Protein: CASTKGVSYGYTF.

The chain carries TRBV7-9 and TRBJ2-7, with 8 bases identical to TRBD1. There are 16 residues in the CDR3. Germline V CDR1 and CDR2: SEHNR, FQNEAQ (reference sequence). V shed 7 bases, J shed 3 bases, and the junction held 14 bases outside the gene matches. CDR3 amino acids: CASTPTGVISLYEQYF. The CDR3 DNA follows: TGTGCCAGCACCCCGACAGGGGTGATTAGCCTCTACGAGCAGTACTTC.

The chain carries TRBV11-3 and TRBJ2-3; D not certain. The CDR3 length is 13 residues. V dropped 4 bases and J dropped 6 bases, with 11 bases sitting between them. Germline CDR1 is SGHNT and CDR2 is YENEEA. The CDR3 region is CASSSSRRDTQYF. The CDR3 DNA sequence: TGTGCCAGCAGCTCCTCCCGCCGGGATACGCAGTATTTT. The complete variable domain, with remaining parts taken from reference TRBV11-3 and TRBJ2-3, reads EAGVVQSPRYKIIEKKQPVAFWCNPISGHNTLYWYLQNLGQGPELLIRYENEEAVDDSQLPKDRFSAERLKGVDSTLKIQPAELGDSAVYLCASSSSRRDTQYFGPGTRLTVL.

This clone has a single count. The chain links TRBV21-1 to TRBJ2-3; the listed D gene, TRBD1, was not tested against the DNA. TRBV21-1 is annotated as a pseudogene. This CDR3 is 16 amino acids long. The CDR3 sequence: CASRIPGQGTRDTQYF. The CDR3 region has the DNA TGTGCCAGCAGGATCCCGGGACAGGGTACTCGGGATACGCAGTATTTT.

The gene calls are TRBV29-1 and TRBJ2-5; 9 bases fit TRBD1. Per the germline V gene, CDR1 is SQVTM and CDR2 is ANQGSEA. Trimming at V came to 7 bases and at J to 5 bases, leaving 8 bases not matched to a gene. The CDR3 totals 13 residues. CDR3 DNA: TGCAGCGCTCACAGGGGGCCTGGGGAGACCCAGTACTTC. Translating gives CSAHRGPGETQYF.

The rearrangement uses TRBV15 and TRBJ2-2; 13 bases are shared with TRBD2. CDR3 length: 15 residues. V was clipped by 2 bases and J by 8 bases; unmatched bases: 2. CDR1 is LNHNV, CDR2 YYDKDF, per germline (reference sequence). In nucleotides, the CDR3 is TGTGCCACCAGCAGACGGACTAGCGGGAGTGGGGAGCTGTTTTTT. Translating gives CATSRRTSGSGELFF. The variable domain in full, completed from reference TRBV15 and TRBJ2-2, reads DAMVIQNPRYQVTQFGKPVTLSCSQTLNHNVMYWYQQKSSQAPKLLFHYYDKDFNNEADTPDNFQSRRPNTSFCFLDIRSPGLGDTAMYLCATSRRTSGSGELFFGEGSRLTVL.

The rearrangement uses TRBV18 and TRBJ1-3, with D possibly being TRBD1 (6 bases). Trimming left V 4 bases short and J 12 bases short, with 22 bases between. CDR3 length: 15 amino acids. CDR1 KGHSH and CDR2 LQKENI come from the germline V gene. The CDR3 is CASSRAAGAQVGIYF. The CDR3 DNA reads as TGTGCCAGCTCACGGGCCGCAGGGGCCCAGGTCGGCATATATTTT.

The chain has TRBV15 and TRBJ2-1, with no clear D. Germline V gene sequence: CDR1 LNHNV, CDR2 YYDKDF (reference sequence). The CDR3 is 11 residues long. V dropped 1 base and J dropped 8 bases, with 3 bases sitting between them. CDR3 protein: CATSRVDEQFF. Here the CDR3 DNA reads TGTGCCACCAGCAGAGTAGATGAGCAGTTCTTC.

This rearrangement joins TRBV18 to TRBJ1-1; a weak D match, TRBD1 (5 bases). This CDR3 is built from 14 residues. Trimming pared 1 base from V and 0 bases from J, leaving 6 bases between. CDR1 is KGHSH, CDR2 LQKENI, per germline. The CDR3 loop reads CASSPRQLNTEAFF. The CDR3 region has the DNA TGTGCCAGCTCACCACGACAGCTGAACACTGAAGCTTTCTTT.